The rows below give T cell receptor beta chains drawn from one sample of a study of CD8 T cells in ankylosing spondylitis. TCRdb itself ran the 5' RACE reads through MiXCR, one entry per CDR3 protein. The top ten clones hold roughly 0.51% of a sample with more than 650,000 distinct CDR3 sequences, around 11% of them seen once. Sequencing was carried out using blood, either unsorted or a sorted T cell fraction (not recorded which). The receptors come from a male donor with ankylosing spondylitis. Both conserved end residues are part of each CDR3. D genes are given only for firm matches. The size entry is marked missing in some rows and otherwise reads once, few, many or a size class.

D	V	size	J	CDR3	DNA
TRBD1	TRBV7-8	NA	TRBJ2-3	CASSFRDRHSTDTQYF	TGTGCCAGCAGCTTCCGGGACAGACATAGCACAGATACGCAGTATTTT
TRBD2	TRBV7-9	few	TRBJ2-1	CASSSSSGPVVF	TGTGCCAGCAGCTCTTCTAGCGGGCCCGTAGTCTTC
NA	TRBV15	NA	TRBJ2-2	CATSSHLRAYGELFF	TGTGCCACCAGCAGTCACTTACGGGCGTACGGGGAGCTGTTTTTT
NA	TRBV20-1	few	TRBJ2-5	CSARDGIVETQYF	TGCAGTGCTAGAGATGGGATCGTAGAGACCCAGTACTTC
TRBD1	TRBV7-2	many	TRBJ1-2	CASSFSGDRNHYGYTF	TGTGCCAGCAGTTTTTCGGGGGACAGGAATCACTATGGCTACACCTTC
NA	TRBV9	NA	TRBJ2-1	CASSVGSLNEQFF	TGTGCCAGCAGCGTAGGTTCCTTAAATGAGCAGTTCTTC
NA	TRBV6-1	few	TRBJ2-5	CASSRGHRQETQYF	TGTGCCAGCAGCCGGGGACACCGCCAAGAGACCCAGTACTTC
NA	TRBV7-2	many	TRBJ2-7	CASSLGRGYYEQYF	TGTGCCAGCAGCTTAGGAAGGGGTTACTACGAGCAGTACTTC
NA	TRBV6-5	NA	TRBJ1-1	CASSYSRGKIEAFF	TGTGCCAGCAGTTACAGCCGGGGGAAGATCGAAGCTTTCTTT
NA	TRBV4-2	NA	TRBJ1-1	CASSQVRAGDLNTEAFF	TGTGCCAGCAGCCAAGTTCGAGCAGGGGATTTGAACACTGAAGCTTTCTTT
TRBD1	TRBV10-3	NA	TRBJ1-3	CAISRDRVGDTIYF	TGTGCCATCAGTCGGGACAGGGTTGGAGACACCATATATTTT